The 27 T cell receptor beta chains presented below share a single source sample, sequenced in a study of blood T cells in healthy people across ages. It was with a sample-barcoded 5' primer and a J-beta primer mix that a second PCR of roughly 7 to 12 cycles was run. A single record per CDR3 protein comes from TCRdb applying MiXCR to the 5' RACE reads. The repertoire consists of about 1,400,000 distinct CDR3 sequences, with around 39% occurring once and the leading ten covering roughly 8.2%. Sequencing used blood. Receptors originate from a woman between 18 and 29 years old in good health.

The V call is TRBV28, the J call TRBJ2-7; 11 nucleotides line up with TRBD1. Trimming cost V 4 bases and J 3 bases; bases outside gene matches: 5. From germline, CDR1 is MDHEN and CDR2 SYDVKM. The CDR3 has 15 amino acids. The CDR3 spells CASSSGTGGIYEQYF. CDR3 coding DNA: TGTGCCAGCAGTTCCGGGACAGGGGGTATCTACGAGCAGTACTTC.

The chain recombines TRBV20-1 with TRBJ2-3; perhaps TRBD1 as D (5 bases). The CDR3 runs 14 residues. Trimming stripped 1 base from V and 5 bases from J, with 13 bases between. Germline V lookup: CDR1 DFQATT, CDR2 SNEGSKA (reference sequence). The CDR3 region has the DNA TGCAGTGCTAGAGGACAGAGACTGGGAGATACGCAGTATTTT. It is translated as CSARGQRLGDTQYF.

The chain carries TRBV27 and TRBJ2-5; 8 bases map to TRBD2. The CDR3 contains 13 residues. V gave up 6 bases and J gave up 5 bases; unmatched junction bases: 5. Germline V gives CDR1 MNHEY, CDR2 SMNVEV (reference sequence). CDR3 sequence reads: CASRGPGGETQYF. The DNA for the CDR3 is TGTGCCAGCAGAGGTCCGGGGGGGGAGACCCAGTACTTC.

In this sample, this clonotype turned up a few times. The chain has TRBV29-1 and TRBJ1-1; D may be TRBD1 (6 bases). This CDR3 is 15 amino acids long. The germline V gene has CDR1 SQVTM and CDR2 ANQGSEA. Trimming shortened V by 4 bases and J by 1 base, and 16 bases separated the two germline ends. CDR3 protein: CSVVRWTAGNTEAFF. CDR3 bases: TGCAGCGTTGTACGTTGGACAGCGGGGAACACTGAAGCTTTCTTT.

This chain joins TRBV9 and TRBJ2-2; D not resolved. The CDR3 spans 14 residues. Germline V gene sequence: CDR1 SGDLS, CDR2 YYNGEE. V lost 2 bases, J lost 0 bases, and 5 bases lay in between. The chain's CDR3 is CASSVTSNTGELFF. The CDR3 DNA reads as TGTGCCAGCAGCGTCACCTCGAACACCGGGGAGCTGTTTTTT.

This clonotype came up many times. The rearrangement uses TRBV15 and TRBJ1-2, with no clear D. With 1 base removed from V and 4 bases from J, the gap between germline ends came to 10 bases. CDR3 length equals 14 residues. Germline CDR1 is LNHNV and CDR2 is YYDKDF (reference sequence). CDR3 bases: TGTGCCACCAGCAGAGGAGATACAGCCTATGGCTACACCTTC. It translates to CATSRGDTAYGYTF.

Many counts were recorded for this clonotype. This chain connects TRBV29-1 to TRBJ2-7; no firm D call. CDR1 and CDR2 (germline): SQVTM, ANQGSEA. CDR3 length: 11 residues. V gave up 1 base and J gave up 4 bases, with 5 bases separating them. The CDR3 is CSVEVRYEQYF. The CDR3 coding sequence is TGCAGCGTTGAAGTCCGTTACGAGCAGTACTTC.

The chain couples TRBV19 to TRBJ2-5, with D unresolved. Germline CDR1 LNHDA, CDR2 SQIVND (reference sequence). V lost 5 bases and J 5 bases, leaving 15 bases between the germline ends. The CDR3 loop spans 14 amino acids. The CDR3 protein is CASSFQRSQETQYF. CDR3 nucleotide sequence: TGTGCCAGTAGTTTTCAGCGTTCCCAGGAGACCCAGTACTTC.

The CDR3 bases are TGTGCCATCAGTGAGTCTAGCGGGAGTTCCTCAGATACGCAGTATTTT. Translating it yields CAISESSGSSSDTQYF. V usage is TRBV10-3 and J usage is TRBJ2-3; the match to TRBD2 covers 9 bases. The CDR3 runs to 16 residues. J was trimmed by 4 bases and V by 0 bases; bases with no gene match: 5. Germline CDR1 is ENHRY and CDR2 is SYGVKD.

In regard to this clonotype: This clone may be a read error of a much larger clone one base away. The chain uses TRBV29-1 and TRBJ2-2; 12 bases map to TRBD2. The CDR3 is 15 residues long. The ends lost 4 bases at V and 6 bases at J; junction bases unmatched: 6. CDR1 and CDR2 (germline): SQVTM, ANQGSEA. The CDR3 DNA follows: TGCAGCGTTGGAGGACTAGCGGGGTACGCCGGGGAGCTGTTTTTT. It encodes CSVGGLAGYAGELFF.

This clonotype was recorded a few times. V is TRBV5-1 and J is TRBJ1-1; TRBD1 agrees at 8 bases. CDR1 and CDR2 from the germline V gene are SGHRS and YFSETQ. The CDR3 length is 15 residues. Trimming cost V 0 bases and J 4 bases; bases outside gene matches: 5. The CDR3: CASSLVTGGSTEAFF. The CDR3 DNA is TGCGCCAGCAGCTTGGTTACAGGGGGGAGCACTGAAGCTTTCTTT.

The chain is built from TRBV24-1 and TRBJ2-1; the D gene is possibly TRBD2 (5 bases). The CDR3 loop spans 13 amino acids. Trimming took 5 bases from V and 5 from J, leaving 9 bases between them. The V gene's germline CDR1 is KGHDR and CDR2 SFDVKD. The CDR3 reads CATSARVNNEQFF. The CDR3 DNA is TGTGCCACCAGTGCGCGGGTGAACAATGAGCAGTTCTTC.

The chain employs TRBV27 and TRBJ2-1; D remains ambiguous. Deletions cut 6 bases from V and 3 bases from J, with 12 bases between. Germline CDR1 is MNHEY and CDR2 is SMNVEV (reference sequence). The CDR3 runs to 14 residues. CDR3 in DNA: TGTGCCAGCAGAGCGACCATCCTCTACAATGAGCAGTTCTTC. It yields the protein CASRATILYNEQFF.

This clonotype was found a few times. This CDR3 is CASSAQGLGYGYTF. As DNA, the CDR3 is TGTGCCAGCAGTGCACAGGGACTTGGGTATGGCTACACCTTC. The chain has TRBV27 and TRBJ1-2, with a tentative D call TRBD1 (6 bases). With 5 bases removed from V and 5 bases from J, the gap between germline ends came to 15 bases. The length of the CDR3 is 14 residues. Germline loops: CDR1 MNHEY, CDR2 SMNVEV (reference sequence).

The genes are TRBV20-1 and TRBJ2-7; 10 bases agree with TRBD1. V lost 3 bases, J lost 6 bases, and 11 bases stayed unmatched. The CDR3 is 15 residues long. Germline V CDR1 and CDR2: DFQATT, SNEGSKA (reference sequence). The CDR3 loop is CSARDGTGAPGEQYF. DNA of the CDR3: TGCAGTGCTAGGGACGGGACAGGGGCGCCGGGCGAGCAGTACTTC.

The chain links TRBV20-1 to TRBJ2-1, with 11 positions matching TRBD2. The J segment lost 1 base and the V segment lost 5 bases, leaving 7 bases of the junction unmatched. The CDR3 runs to 16 residues. Germline V lookup: CDR1 DFQATT, CDR2 SNEGSKA (reference sequence). The CDR3, as DNA: TGCAGTGCTTCCAGTAGCGGGAGGGGGTCCTACAATGAGCAGTTCTTC. It translates to CSASSSGRGSYNEQFF.

CDR3 sequence reads: CSAGSLAGNSYNEQFF. CDR3 sequence (DNA): TGCAGTGCTGGCTCACTAGCGGGTAACTCCTACAATGAGCAGTTCTTC. The chain links TRBV20-1 to TRBJ2-1; 9 bases line up with TRBD2. With 5 bases clipped from V and 0 bases from J, the junction kept 8 bases outside the gene matches. Germline lookup yields CDR1 DFQATT and CDR2 SNEGSKA (reference sequence). The CDR3 extends over 16 amino acids.

This clonotype occurred a few times. This chain joins TRBV6-4 and TRBJ2-1; possibly TRBD1 for D (6 bases). The CDR3 has 16 amino acids. V was clipped by 2 bases and J by 5 bases, with 16 bases between them. CDR1 MRHNA and CDR2 SNTAGT come from the germline V gene. Here the CDR3 reads CASSDPDRKLDNEQFF. As DNA, the CDR3 is TGTGCCAGCAGTGACCCCGACAGGAAACTCGACAATGAGCAGTTCTTC.

V gene TRBV6-5 combines with J gene TRBJ2-3; 9 bases map to TRBD1. Looked up from germline, CDR1 is MNHEY and CDR2 is SVGAGI. Trimming cost V 6 bases and J 4 bases; bases outside gene matches: 5. CDR3 length equals 14 residues. The CDR3 region is CASRNRGRADTQYF. CDR3 sequence (DNA): TGTGCCAGCAGGAACAGGGGGCGCGCAGATACGCAGTATTTT.

Only a few counts were recorded for this clonotype. The J gene is TRBJ2-7, the V gene TRBV6-6; tentative D call: TRBD2 (5 bases). The CDR3 covers 14 residues. The germline gives CDR1 MNHNY, CDR2 SVGAGI (reference sequence). The V gene lost 2 bases and the J gene lost 3 bases, with 11 bases spanning the gap. CDR3 region: CASSYAHGGYEQYF. CDR3 DNA sequence: TGTGCCAGCAGTTACGCCCACGGAGGCTACGAGCAGTACTTC.

This clonotype was seen more than once but under ten times. This chain uses TRBV7-3 with TRBJ2-1; no reliable D call. Germline CDR1 SGHTA, CDR2 FQGTGA. V shed 2 bases and J shed 9 bases, with 14 bases lying between them. The CDR3 totals 14 residues. The CDR3 spells CASSLGSPRTEQFF. The DNA of the CDR3 is TGTGCCAGCAGCTTAGGCTCGCCTCGGACTGAGCAGTTCTTC.

A remark on this clonotype: A much more abundant neighbour one base away suggests this may be a read error. This chain connects TRBV5-1 to TRBJ2-7, with 10 bases lining up with TRBD1. The tail of the sequence fits TRBJ2-5 better, so the J call may be wrong. The CDR3 totals 16 residues. In germline, CDR1 is SGHRS, CDR2 YFSETQ. The CDR3 loop is CASSSRQGARGGTQYF. In DNA, the CDR3 is TGCGCCAGCAGCTCGAGACAGGGGGCGCGAGGAGGGACCCAGTACTTC.

The chain links TRBV6-5 to TRBJ2-5; 8 bases agree with TRBD1. This CDR3 spans 15 amino acids. The germline gives CDR1 MNHEY, CDR2 SVGAGI. V lost 0 bases to trimming and J lost 5 bases; unmatched junction nucleotides: 5. CDR3 sequence: CASSYSTGVLETQYF. The CDR3 DNA follows: TGTGCCAGCAGTTACTCGACAGGGGTTCTGGAGACCCAGTACTTC.

This CDR3 reads CSFQRDSYGYTF. CDR3 coding DNA: TGCAGCTTCCAAAGGGACAGCTATGGCTACACCTTC. J is TRBJ1-2 and V is TRBV29-1, with 7 nucleotides matching TRBD1. Germline assignment: CDR1 SQVTM and CDR2 ANQGSEA. This CDR3 has 12 amino acids. Trimming took 8 bases from V and 4 from J; bases not matched to a gene: 7. The full variable domain, rest sourced from reference TRBV29-1 and TRBJ1-2, is SAVISQKPSRDICQRGTSLTIQCQVDSQVTMMFWYRQQPGQSLTLIATANQGSEATYESGFVIDKFPISRPNLTFSTLTVSNMSPEDSSIYLCSFQRDSYGYTFGSGTRLTVV.

CDR3 protein: CASSTGARTYEQYF. The CDR3 DNA reads as TGTGCCAGCAGCACAGGGGCGCGTACCTACGAGCAGTACTTC. The gene calls are TRBV11-2 and TRBJ2-7; 7 nucleotides line up with TRBD1. The CDR3 has 14 residues. Germline V gives CDR1 SGHAT, CDR2 FQNNGV. V trimming: 5 bases; J trimming: 2 bases; junction bases outside the gene matches: 6. The entire variable domain, with the rest obtained from reference TRBV11-2 and TRBJ2-7, is as follows: EAGVAQSPRYKIIEKRQSVAFWCNPISGHATLYWYQQILGQGPKLLIQFQNNGVVDDSQLPKDRFSAERLKGVDSTLKIQPAKLEDSAVYLCASSTGARTYEQYFGPGTRLTVT.

This chain links TRBV5-1 with TRBJ2-1, with 8 positions matching TRBD1. Germline CDR1 is SGHRS and CDR2 is YFSETQ. Unmatched junction bases numbered 6, after V lost 3 bases and J lost 7 bases. The CDR3 spans 14 residues. DNA of the CDR3: TGCGCCAGCAGCTCGACAGGGGTTTGGAATGAGCAGTTCTTC. Encoded protein: CASSSTGVWNEQFF.

Notes on this clonotype: The germline gene is not matched at one end of the junction; a read error may be the cause. The CDR3: CASSFLVLYNERFF. In DNA, the CDR3 is TGTGCCAGCAGTTTCCTCGTTCTCTACAATGAGCGGTTCTTC. J is TRBJ2-1 and V is TRBV28; D remains unclear. Looked up from germline, CDR1 is MDHEN and CDR2 is SYDVKM. The CDR3 runs 14 residues.